Listed below are T cell receptor beta chains from one sample, sequenced in a study of blood T cell repertoires in COVID-19. The assay was immunoSEQ multiplex PCR, and TCRdb's table has in-frame clones only and misses some. The sample records around 18,000 clones, 65% to 80% being singletons. Sequencing was done on a sample of peripheral blood. The receptor set was obtained from a man in his 70s with COVID-19, enrolled during active disease. CDR3s include the opening cysteine and the closing phenylalanine or tryptophan. Each record gives: D gene, clone size, J gene, V gene, CDR3 DNA, CDR3 protein. The D gene is left open where the match is weak. Expanded clones get a size class; other rows say once, few or many, or leave the size out.

.,.,TRBJ2-1,TRBV6-6,TGTGCCAGCAGTTACCCTCAGTTCTTC,CASSYPQFF
TRBD2,few,TRBJ2-7,TRBV18,TGTGCCAGCTCCCAGGCCAGCGGGAGCTACGAGCAGTACTTC,CASSQASGSYEQYF
.,.,TRBJ2-7,TRBV6-2/TRBV6-3,TGTGCCAGCAGTTCCGTGGGGCCAACAACTCGTTACTTC,CASSSVGPTTRYF
TRBD1,.,TRBJ2-6,TRBV9,TGTGCCAGCAGCGTAGCGTTAGGACAGGGGTATGGGGCCAACGTCCTGACTTTC,CASSVALGQGYGANVLTF
TRBD1,.,TRBJ1-4,TRBV18,TGTGCCAGCTCACCTCAGGGGGATGAAAAACTGTTTTTT,CASSPQGDEKLFF
.,.,TRBJ1-6,TRBV9,TGTGCCAGCAACCGGGAGGACAGTAATTCACCCCTCCACTTT,CASNREDSNSPLHF
.,.,TRBJ2-2,TRBV5-4,TGTGCCAGCAGCTCGCTAGCGTACGGGGAGCTGTTTTTT,CASSSLAYGELFF
.,.,TRBJ1-1,TRBV5-1,TGCGCCAGCAGCACAGCACAGGGCATGAACACTGAAGCTTTCTTT,CASSTAQGMNTEAFF
.,.,TRBJ2-5,TRBV11-1,TGTGCCAGCAGTCAGGCTCAAGAGACCCAGTACTTC,CASSQAQETQYF
.,.,TRBJ2-1,TRBV5-1,TGCGCCAGCAGCTTGTACGGGGGGCCTAGGGATGAGCAGTTCTTC,CASSLYGGPRDEQFF
.,.,TRBJ1-4,TRBV27,TGTGCCAGCAGGGGATCGGGGATTGAAAAACTGTTTTTT,CASRGSGIEKLFF
TRBD1,.,TRBJ1-2,TRBV9,TGTGCCAGCAGCGTTGGGGACAGGAGGGCCTATGGCTACACCTTC,CASSVGDRRAYGYTF
.,.,TRBJ1-5,TRBV7-2,TGTGCCAGCAGCTTAAAGTCAGGGTCATATAGCAATCAGCCCCAGCATTTT,CASSLKSGSYSNQPQHF
TRBD1,.,TRBJ2-7,TRBV10-1,TGCGCCAGCAGTGAAGGGACAGGCTTCTACGAGCAGTACTTC,CASSEGTGFYEQYF